This entry concerns a single T cell receptor (beta chain). Its antigen is as yet unknown. These data come from a study of STAT5B mutations in CD4+ large granular lymphocyte leukemia. Points from the study as a whole: Patient CD4-sorted repertoires looked more clonal than healthy CD4+ repertoires, even without putative leukemic clones.

Some clones are missing from TCRdb's copy, which holds only in-frame ones; the method was immunoSEQ multiplex PCR. This table holds some 30,000 clones, over 70% found once. CDR1 MGHRA and CDR2 YSYEKL come from the germline V gene. This CDR3 contains 16 residues. V dropped 6 bases and J dropped 5 bases, with 20 bases sitting between them. V gene TRBV4-1 combines with J gene TRBJ2-1; maybe TRBD2 (6 bases). The sequenced sample was CD4+ T cells from blood buffy coats. The receptor was isolated from a human donor in good health. CDR3 sequence: CASRLSPLTSNNEQFF. CDR3 nucleotides: TGCGCCAGCAGACTTAGTCCACTGACTAGTAACAATGAGCAGTTCTTC.